This T cell receptor beta chain was retrieved from a study of cytomegalovirus exposure and HLA in healthy donors. Study in general: Unique TCRs from HLA-typed donors, some 85 million of them, were held in an early data release. Whole-study results and caveats: Presence/absence analysis assumed near-uniform sequencing depth across donors. Investigators reported 150 to 200 TCR beta chains as tied to cytomegalovirus.

The CDR3 sequence is 11 residues long. V was trimmed by 4 bases and J by 8 bases, leaving 8 bases between them. Germline assignment: CDR1 MNHEY and CDR2 SMNVEV (reference sequence). 60 Vbeta and 13 Jbeta primers were used in PCR. Using immunoSEQ multiplex PCR, the repertoire was profiled, and TCRdb retains in-frame clones only, with some absent. This table holds over 90,000 clones, approximately 85% found once. Remarks on this clone: What it binds is unknown.

Sequenced material: PBMCs. This receptor was taken from a man between 40 and 49 years old in good health and CMV-seropositive. This chain uses TRBV27 with TRBJ1-2; D not certain. CDR3 nucleotides: TGTGCCAGCAGTTCCCGCGGGGGCTACACCTTC. Translated: CASSSRGGYTF.